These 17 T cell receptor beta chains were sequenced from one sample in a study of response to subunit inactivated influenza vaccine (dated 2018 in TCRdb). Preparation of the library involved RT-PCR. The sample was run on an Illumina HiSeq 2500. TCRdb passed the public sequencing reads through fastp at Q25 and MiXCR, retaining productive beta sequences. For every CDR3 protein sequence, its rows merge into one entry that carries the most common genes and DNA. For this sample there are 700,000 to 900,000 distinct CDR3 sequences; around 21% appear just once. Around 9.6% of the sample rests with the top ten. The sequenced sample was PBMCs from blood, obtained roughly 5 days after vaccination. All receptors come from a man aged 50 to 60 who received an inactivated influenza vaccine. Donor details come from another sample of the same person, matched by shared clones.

CDR3 region: CASSSERVSGELFF. Written as DNA, the CDR3 is TGTGCCAGCAGTTCAGAGCGCGTCTCCGGGGAGCTGTTTTTT. J is TRBJ2-2 and V is TRBV28; D is unclear. Trimming pared 4 bases from V and 6 bases from J, leaving 12 bases between. The CDR3 spans 14 residues. Per germline, CDR1 MDHEN and CDR2 SYDVKM.

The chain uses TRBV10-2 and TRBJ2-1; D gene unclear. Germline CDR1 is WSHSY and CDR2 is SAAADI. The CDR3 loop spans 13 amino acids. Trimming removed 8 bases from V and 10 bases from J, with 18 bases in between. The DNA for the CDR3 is TGCGCCAGCTCCACGAAACATGGCCGGGAGCAGTTCTTC. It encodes CASSTKHGREQFF.

CDR3 bases: TGCGCCAGCAGCCAAGATCTACAGGCGGCCTACGAGCAGTACTTC. Protein sequence: CASSQDLQAAYEQYF. The chain combines TRBV4-1 with TRBJ2-7; tentative D call: TRBD1 (5 bases). Germline loops: CDR1 MGHRA, CDR2 YSYEKL. This CDR3 has 15 residues. The V and J ends lost 0 bases and 2 bases respectively, with 11 bases between them.

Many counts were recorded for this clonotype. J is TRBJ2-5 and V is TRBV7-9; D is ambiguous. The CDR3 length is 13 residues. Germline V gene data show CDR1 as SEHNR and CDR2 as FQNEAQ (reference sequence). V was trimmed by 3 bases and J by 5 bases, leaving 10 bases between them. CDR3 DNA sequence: TGTGCCAGCAGCTTTGGCACATCGGAGACCCAGTACTTC. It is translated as CASSFGTSETQYF.

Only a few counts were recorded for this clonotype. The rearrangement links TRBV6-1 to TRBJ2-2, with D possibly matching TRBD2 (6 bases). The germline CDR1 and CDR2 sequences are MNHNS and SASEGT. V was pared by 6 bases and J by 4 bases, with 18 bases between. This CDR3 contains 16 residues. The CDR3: CASRKNRRGSTGELFF. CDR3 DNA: TGTGCCAGCAGGAAAAACCGGCGGGGAAGCACCGGGGAGCTGTTTTTT.

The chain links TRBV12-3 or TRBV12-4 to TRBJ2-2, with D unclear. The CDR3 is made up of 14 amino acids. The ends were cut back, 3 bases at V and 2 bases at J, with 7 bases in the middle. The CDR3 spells CASSFYINTGELFF. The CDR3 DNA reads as TGTGCCAGCAGTTTTTACATCAACACCGGGGAGCTGTTTTTT.

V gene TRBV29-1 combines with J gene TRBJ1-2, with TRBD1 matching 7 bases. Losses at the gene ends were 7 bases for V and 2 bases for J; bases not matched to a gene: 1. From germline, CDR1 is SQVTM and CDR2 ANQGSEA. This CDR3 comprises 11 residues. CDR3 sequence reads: CSAGQNYGYTF. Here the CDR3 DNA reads TGCAGCGCGGGACAGAACTATGGCTACACCTTC.

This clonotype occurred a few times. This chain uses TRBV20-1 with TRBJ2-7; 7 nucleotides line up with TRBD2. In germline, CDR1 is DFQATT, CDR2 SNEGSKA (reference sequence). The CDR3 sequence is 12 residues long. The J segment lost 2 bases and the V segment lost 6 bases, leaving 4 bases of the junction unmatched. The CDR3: CSARTRPYEQYF. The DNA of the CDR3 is TGCAGTGCACGGACTAGGCCCTACGAGCAGTACTTC.

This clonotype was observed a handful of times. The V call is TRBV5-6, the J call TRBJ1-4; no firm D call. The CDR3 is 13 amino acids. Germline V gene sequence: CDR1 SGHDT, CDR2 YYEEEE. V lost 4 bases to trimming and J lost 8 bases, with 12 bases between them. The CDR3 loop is CASSLGRREKLFF. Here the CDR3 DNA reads TGTGCCAGCAGCCTCGGACGACGGGAAAAACTGTTTTTT.

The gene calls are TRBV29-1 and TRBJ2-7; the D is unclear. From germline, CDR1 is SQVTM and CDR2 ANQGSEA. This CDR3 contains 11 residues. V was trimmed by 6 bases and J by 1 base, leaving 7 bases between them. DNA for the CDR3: TGCAGCGTCATAGCTTCCTACGAGCAGTACTTC. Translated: CSVIASYEQYF.

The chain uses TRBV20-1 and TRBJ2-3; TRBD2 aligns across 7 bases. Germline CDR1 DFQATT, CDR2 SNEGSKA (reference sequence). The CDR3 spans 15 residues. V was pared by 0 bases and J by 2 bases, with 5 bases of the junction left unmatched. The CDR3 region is CSARDFSGATDTQYF. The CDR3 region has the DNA TGCAGTGCTAGAGATTTCAGCGGGGCCACAGATACGCAGTATTTT.

This CDR3 is CASSLQVGGQPQHF. CDR3 bases: TGTGCCAGCAGCTTACAGGTCGGCGGGCAGCCCCAGCATTTT. V usage is TRBV11-2 and J usage is TRBJ1-5; D call uncertain. CDR1 and CDR2 from the germline V gene are SGHAT and FQNNGV. Trimming left V 2 bases short and J 7 bases short, with 12 bases between. This CDR3 spans 14 amino acids.

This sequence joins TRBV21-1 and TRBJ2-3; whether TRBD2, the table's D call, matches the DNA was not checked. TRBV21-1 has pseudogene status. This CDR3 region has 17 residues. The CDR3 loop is CASSKEGGGKGTDTQYF. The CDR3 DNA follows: TGTGCCAGCAGCAAAGAGGGCGGGGGGAAAGGCACAGATACGCAGTATTTT.

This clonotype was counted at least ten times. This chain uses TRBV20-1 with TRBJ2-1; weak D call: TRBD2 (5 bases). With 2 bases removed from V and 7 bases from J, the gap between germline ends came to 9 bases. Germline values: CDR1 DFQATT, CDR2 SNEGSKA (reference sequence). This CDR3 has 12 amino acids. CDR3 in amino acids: CSARRGGNEQFF. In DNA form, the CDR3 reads TGCAGTGCTAGACGGGGTGGGAATGAGCAGTTCTTC.

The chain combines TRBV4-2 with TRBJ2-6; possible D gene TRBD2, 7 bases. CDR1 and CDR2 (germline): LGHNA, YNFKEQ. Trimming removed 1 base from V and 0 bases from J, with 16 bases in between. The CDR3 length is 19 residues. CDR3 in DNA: TGTGCCAGCAGCCAAGTAACAGGGAGGGGCGACTCTGGGGCCAACGTCCTGACTTTC. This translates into CASSQVTGRGDSGANVLTF.

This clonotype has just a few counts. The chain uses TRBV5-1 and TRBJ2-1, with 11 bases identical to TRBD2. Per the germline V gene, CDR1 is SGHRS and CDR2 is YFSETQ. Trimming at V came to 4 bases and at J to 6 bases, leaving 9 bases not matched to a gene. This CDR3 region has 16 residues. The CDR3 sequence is CASSGTSGSWVNEQFF. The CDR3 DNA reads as TGCGCCAGCAGCGGAACTAGCGGGAGTTGGGTCAATGAGCAGTTCTTC.

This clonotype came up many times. The CDR3 coding sequence is TGTGCCAGCACCTCTAGCCCTTCCGAGCAGTACTTC. Residues: CASTSSPSEQYF. This chain uses TRBV28 with TRBJ2-7; D possibly corresponds to TRBD2 (5 bases). The V end lost 7 bases, the J end lost 6 bases, and 13 bases lay between the germline ends. In germline, CDR1 is MDHEN, CDR2 SYDVKM. This CDR3 has 12 amino acids.